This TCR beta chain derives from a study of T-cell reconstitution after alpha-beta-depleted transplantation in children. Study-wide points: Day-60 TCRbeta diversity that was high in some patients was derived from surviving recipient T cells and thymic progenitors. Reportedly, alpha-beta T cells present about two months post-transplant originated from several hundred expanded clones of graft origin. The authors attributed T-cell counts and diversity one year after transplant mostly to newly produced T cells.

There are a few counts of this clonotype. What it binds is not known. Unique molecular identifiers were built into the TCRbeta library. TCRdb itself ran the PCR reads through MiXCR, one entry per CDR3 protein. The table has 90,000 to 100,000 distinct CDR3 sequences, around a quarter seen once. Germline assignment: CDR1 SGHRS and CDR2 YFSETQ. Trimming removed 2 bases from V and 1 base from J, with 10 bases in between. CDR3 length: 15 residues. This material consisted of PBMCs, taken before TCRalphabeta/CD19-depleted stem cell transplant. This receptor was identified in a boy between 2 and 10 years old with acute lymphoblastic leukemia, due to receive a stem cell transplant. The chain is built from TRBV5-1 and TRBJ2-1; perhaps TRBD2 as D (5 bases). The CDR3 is CASSFQLVSYNEQFF. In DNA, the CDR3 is TGCGCCAGCAGCTTTCAACTAGTTTCCTACAATGAGCAGTTCTTC.